This TCR beta chain emerged from a study of read filtering for tumor transcriptome and immune sequencing. From roughly 390 ng of RNA, a library with molecular barcoded alpha/delta and beta/gamma adaptors was made. In TCRdb, the reads were re-called with MiXCR into one record per CDR3 protein. The sample shows tens of thousands of distinct CDR3 sequences, about 22% of them seen only once. This clonotype occurred many times. Trimming pared 5 bases from V and 2 bases from J, leaving 7 bases between. The CDR3 contains 12 residues. Germline-derived CDR1 and CDR2 are SGDLS and YYNGEE. Sequenced input: a population of CD138-negative cells sorted from bone marrow. The sequence came from a donor older than 35 with multiple myeloma. The chain combines TRBV9 with TRBJ1-2; no clear D gene. This CDR3 reads CASRAKNYGYTF. CDR3 bases: TGTGCCAGCAGGGCCAAAAACTATGGCTACACCTTC.